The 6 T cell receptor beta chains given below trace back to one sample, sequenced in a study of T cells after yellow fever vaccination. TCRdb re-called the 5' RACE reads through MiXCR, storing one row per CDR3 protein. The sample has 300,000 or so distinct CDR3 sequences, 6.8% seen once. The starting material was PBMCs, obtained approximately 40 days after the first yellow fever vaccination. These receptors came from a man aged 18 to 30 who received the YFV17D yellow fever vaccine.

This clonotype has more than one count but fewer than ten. The CDR3 DNA is TGTGCCAGCTCACCCACCTGGGACGGGGAGCTGTTTTTT. This sequence encodes CASSPTWDGELFF. The chain couples TRBV18 to TRBJ2-2; D gene ambiguous. Deletions cut 3 bases from V and 7 bases from J, with 9 bases between. CDR3 length equals 13 residues. Germline CDR1 and CDR2: KGHSH and LQKENI.

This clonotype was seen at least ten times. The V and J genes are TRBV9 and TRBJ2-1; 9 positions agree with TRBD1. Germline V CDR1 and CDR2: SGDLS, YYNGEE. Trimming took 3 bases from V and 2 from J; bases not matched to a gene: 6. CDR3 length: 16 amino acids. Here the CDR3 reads CASSAGTGSTYNEQFF. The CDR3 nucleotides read TGTGCCAGCAGCGCCGGGACAGGGAGCACCTACAATGAGCAGTTCTTC.

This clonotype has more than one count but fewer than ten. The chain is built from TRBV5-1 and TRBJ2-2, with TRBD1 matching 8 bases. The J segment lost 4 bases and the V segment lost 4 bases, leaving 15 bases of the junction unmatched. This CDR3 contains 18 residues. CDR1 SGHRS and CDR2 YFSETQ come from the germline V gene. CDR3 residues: CASSSQGQGSFFTGELFF. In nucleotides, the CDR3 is TGCGCCAGCAGCAGCCAAGGACAGGGATCATTTTTCACCGGGGAGCTGTTTTTT.

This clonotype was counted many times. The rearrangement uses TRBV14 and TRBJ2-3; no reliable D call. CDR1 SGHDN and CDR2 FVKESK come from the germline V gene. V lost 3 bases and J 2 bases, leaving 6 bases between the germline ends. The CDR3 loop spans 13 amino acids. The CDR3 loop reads CASSHRDTDTQYF. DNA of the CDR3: TGTGCCAGCAGCCATAGAGACACAGATACGCAGTATTTT.

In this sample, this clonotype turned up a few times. This CDR3 is CASSLHVAGHEFNTGELFF. CDR3 coding DNA: TGTGCCAGCAGTTTACACGTTGCGGGACATGAGTTCAACACCGGGGAGCTGTTTTTT. The genes are TRBV28 and TRBJ2-2, with D perhaps assigned TRBD1 or TRBD2 (6 bases each). CDR3 size: 19 residues. From germline, CDR1 is MDHEN and CDR2 SYDVKM. V lost 2 bases, J lost 2 bases, and 21 bases lay in between.

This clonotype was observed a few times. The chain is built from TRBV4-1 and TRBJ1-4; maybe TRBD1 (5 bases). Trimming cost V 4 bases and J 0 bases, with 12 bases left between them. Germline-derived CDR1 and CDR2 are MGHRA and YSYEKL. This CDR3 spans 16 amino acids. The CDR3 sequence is CASSPRDGATNEKLFF. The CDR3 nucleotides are TGCGCCAGCAGCCCCCGGGACGGTGCAACTAATGAAAAACTGTTTTTT.